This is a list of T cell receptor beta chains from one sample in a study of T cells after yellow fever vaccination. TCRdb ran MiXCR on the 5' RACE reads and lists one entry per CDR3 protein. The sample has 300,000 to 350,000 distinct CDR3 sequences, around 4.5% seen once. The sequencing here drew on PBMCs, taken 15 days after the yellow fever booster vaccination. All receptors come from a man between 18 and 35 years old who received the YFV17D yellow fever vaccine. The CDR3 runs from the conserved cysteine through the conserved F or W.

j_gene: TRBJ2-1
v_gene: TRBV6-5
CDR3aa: CASTPRRGAYNEQFF

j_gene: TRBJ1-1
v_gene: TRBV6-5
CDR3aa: CASRGETEAFF

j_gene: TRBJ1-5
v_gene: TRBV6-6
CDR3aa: CASSHLGRPQHF

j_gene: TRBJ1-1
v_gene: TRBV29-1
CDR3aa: CSVGQVNTEAFF

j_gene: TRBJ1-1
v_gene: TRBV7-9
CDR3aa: CASRGYTEAFF

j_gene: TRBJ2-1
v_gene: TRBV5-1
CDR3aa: CASSLAQGLPPNEQFF

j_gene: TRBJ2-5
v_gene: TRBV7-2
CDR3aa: CASSLHLGGGTETQYF

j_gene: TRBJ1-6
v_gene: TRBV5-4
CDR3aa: CASSLFGGENSPLHF

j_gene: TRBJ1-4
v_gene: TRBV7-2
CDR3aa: CASSPYPGGDEKLFF

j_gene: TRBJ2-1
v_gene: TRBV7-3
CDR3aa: CASSPETRTAYNEQFF

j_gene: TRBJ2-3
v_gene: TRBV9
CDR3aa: CASSVGQGSDTQYF

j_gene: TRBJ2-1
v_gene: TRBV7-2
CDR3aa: CASSPRPGLVAEQFF

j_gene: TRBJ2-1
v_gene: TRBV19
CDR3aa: CASSLAPGARQFF

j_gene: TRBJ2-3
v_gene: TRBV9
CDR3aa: CASSVVAGGTDTQYF

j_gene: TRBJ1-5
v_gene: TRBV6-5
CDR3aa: CASSYSGKGENQPQHF

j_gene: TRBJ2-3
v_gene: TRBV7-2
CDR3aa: CASSLTQGHGVTDTQYF

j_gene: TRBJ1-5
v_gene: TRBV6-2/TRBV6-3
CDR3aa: CASSALDTGIGPQHF

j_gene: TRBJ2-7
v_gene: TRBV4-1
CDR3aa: CASSQLTGGPYEQYF

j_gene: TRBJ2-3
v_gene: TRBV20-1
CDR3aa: CSAAPDRADTQYF

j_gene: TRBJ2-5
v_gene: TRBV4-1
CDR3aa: CASSRGTLQETQYF

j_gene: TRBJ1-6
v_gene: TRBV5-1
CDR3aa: CASSHGTAPHSPLHF

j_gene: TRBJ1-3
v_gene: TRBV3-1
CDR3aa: CASSQTGLISGNTIYF

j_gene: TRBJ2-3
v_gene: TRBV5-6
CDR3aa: CASSSRGSTDTQYF

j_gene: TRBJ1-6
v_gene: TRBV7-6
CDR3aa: CASSYGQGVSPLHF

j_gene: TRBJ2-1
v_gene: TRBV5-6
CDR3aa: CASSHPDPFNEQFF

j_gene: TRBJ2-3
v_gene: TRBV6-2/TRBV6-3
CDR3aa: CASRRAGGPTNTQYF

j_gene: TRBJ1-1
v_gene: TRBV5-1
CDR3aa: CASSLVGGRNTEAFF

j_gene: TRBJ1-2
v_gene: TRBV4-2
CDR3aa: CASSQTLVGTPNYGYTF

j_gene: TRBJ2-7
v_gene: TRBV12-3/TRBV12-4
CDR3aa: CASGLQGYEQYF

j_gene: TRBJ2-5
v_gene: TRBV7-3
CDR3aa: CASSLKGAGTQYF

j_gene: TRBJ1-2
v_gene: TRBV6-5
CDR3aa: CASSYSAGDYGYTF

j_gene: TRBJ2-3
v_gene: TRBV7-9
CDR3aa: CASSVTGRTQYF

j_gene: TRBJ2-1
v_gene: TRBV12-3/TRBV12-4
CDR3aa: CASSLLVVNEQFF

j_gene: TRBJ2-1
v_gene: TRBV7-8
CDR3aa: CASSLRDPDPEQFF

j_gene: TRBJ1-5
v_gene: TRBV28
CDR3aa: CASRRNQPQHF

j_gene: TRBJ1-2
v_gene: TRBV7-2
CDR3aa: CASSVWKGANYGYTF

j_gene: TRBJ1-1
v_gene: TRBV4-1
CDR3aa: CASSHRGPNSEAFF

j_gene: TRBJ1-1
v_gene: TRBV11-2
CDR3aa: CASSFFGGLRQQTYTEAFF

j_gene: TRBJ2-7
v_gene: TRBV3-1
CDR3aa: CASSQVTSASYEQYF

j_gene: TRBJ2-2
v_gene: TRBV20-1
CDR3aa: CSAPDRRNTGELFF

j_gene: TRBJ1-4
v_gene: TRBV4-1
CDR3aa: CASSPGQRNEKLFF

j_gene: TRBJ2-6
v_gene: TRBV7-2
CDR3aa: CASSLVSGAGANVLTF

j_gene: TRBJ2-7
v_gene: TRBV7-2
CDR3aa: CASTLTSGAGGEQYF

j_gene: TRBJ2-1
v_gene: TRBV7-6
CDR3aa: CASSPPGQRDNEQFF

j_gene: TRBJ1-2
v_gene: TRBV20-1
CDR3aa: CSARATGYARRGYTF

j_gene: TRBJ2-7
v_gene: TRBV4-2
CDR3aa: CASSQDLDSSYEQYF

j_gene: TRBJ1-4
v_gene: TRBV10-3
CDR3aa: CAISSNRGGNEKLFF

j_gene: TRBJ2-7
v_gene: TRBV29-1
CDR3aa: CSVEELGLLRGQYF

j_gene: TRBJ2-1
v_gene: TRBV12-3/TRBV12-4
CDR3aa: CASSARTDNEQFF

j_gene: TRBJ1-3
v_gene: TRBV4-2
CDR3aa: CASSQTGGGSGNTIYF

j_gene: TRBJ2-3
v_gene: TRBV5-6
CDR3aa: CASIRQTSGSTDTQYF

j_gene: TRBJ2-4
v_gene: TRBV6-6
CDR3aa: CASSYQLSGIQYF

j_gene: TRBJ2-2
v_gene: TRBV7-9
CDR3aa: CATEIGELFF

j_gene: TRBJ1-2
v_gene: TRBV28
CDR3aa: CASSFWNYGYTF

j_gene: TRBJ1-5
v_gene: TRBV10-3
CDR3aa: CAISEQDRGNQPQHF